This T cell receptor (beta chain) was profiled in a study of blood T cell repertoires in COVID-19. The overall study: Both acute and convalescent COVID-19 samples were obtained from the United States, Italy and Spain. PBMCs, B-cell-depleted T cells, or T cells provided the cDNA or gDNA that made up the material.

In the authors' methods: Amplification of reference gene primers provided the estimated nucleated cell counts. Sequenced by immunoSEQ multiplex PCR; TCRdb stores in-frame clones only, minus some. The V and J calls and clone size were taken over from that table, and D and trimming were inferred from the DNA. The top ten hold 37% of the sample, which has 100,000 to 150,000 clones, 79% seen once. This clone was counted once. The germline V gene encodes CDR1 SEHNR and CDR2 FQNEAQ (reference sequence). The V end lost 1 base, the J end lost 14 bases, and 9 bases lay between the germline ends. There are 12 residues in the CDR3.

The rearrangement uses TRBV7-9 and TRBJ1-6, with D uncertain. This receptor was identified in a man in his forties with active or convalescent COVID-19. Sample: peripheral blood. The CDR3 spells CASSLGREALHF. CDR3 coding DNA: TGTGCCAGCAGCTTAGGAAGGGAGGCCCTCCACTTT.